This TCR beta chain was recorded in a study of identical twins (TCRdb year 2016). For context, the study as a whole: To test whether fetal clonotypes persist, the study used deep sequencing on TCR alpha and beta repertoires from monozygotic twins, unrelated adults of various ages, and cord blood. To rule out contamination, replicate twin experiments were performed at different times with different library preparation protocols. The research as a whole found: Out-of-frame TCR alpha sharing in monozygotic twins was systematically underestimated by recombination models, whereas sharing between unrelated individuals was in agreement with the recombination models. Abundant cord blood beta clonotypes carried fewer insertions; young adult naive repertoires showed a weaker similar trend, while memory repertoires showed none. Zero-insertion analyses could be partly confounded by invariant T cells such as MAIT and iNKT, though diverse VJ usage argued against such confounding for most clonotypes. Compared with coincidental sharing between unrelated individuals, out-of-frame TCR alpha sequences shared between twins had an excess of sequences with low generation probability. Conclusions relied on cross-sectional statistical analysis, since the same donors could not be followed over many years. Excess twin sharing in beta out-of-frame sequences was weaker because fewer shared sequences lowered the signal-to-noise ratio.

Every donor in the study was a healthy Caucasian. Three pairs of female monozygotic twins, all aged roughly 18 to 29 years, made up the twin cohort. Positive isolation kits from Invitrogen were used to isolate the CD4+ and CD8+ T cell populations. Receptor libraries were prepared by 5' RACE. This sample was sequenced with an Illumina HiSeq 2000. A universal primer binding site was added through template switching, and the final cDNA carried a unique molecular identifier so that TCR cDNA molecules could be counted accurately. First-strand cDNA for TCR alpha and beta chains was synthesized from specific primers in the conserved constant-segment region. To control for contamination, every cDNA library carried two barcodes: a SMART-Mk sample barcode plus Illumina barcodes. TruSeq adapter sequences and Illumina sample barcodes were added in two successive PCR steps. The TCR alpha and beta cDNA libraries were sequenced on the Illumina HiSeq platform using custom primers. The paper's processing steps were these. MiGEC was used to process raw reads and extract unique molecular identifiers, and MiXCR was used to find CDR3 positions. For each individual, recombination models were inferred using an EM algorithm with the repgenHMM and IGoR tools. Shared clonotype analysis was performed with the tcR package in R, normalizing sharing by the product of cloneset sizes. To study raw recombination free of thymic and clonal selection effects, out-of-frame nonproductive sequences were analyzed. TCRdb took the public reads, trimmed them with fastp at Q25, ran MiXCR for clone calling and kept in-frame beta chains. Every CDR3 protein is listed once, alongside the most common genes and DNA of its rows. The V and J calls were determined by TCRdb, not by the authors. The sample table contains 460,000 or so distinct CDR3 sequences; only one count was recorded for 13% to 15% of them. About 0.52% of the sample goes to the ten largest clones.

The germline V gene (reference sequence) provides CDR1 SEHNR and CDR2 FQNEAQ. From the cysteine up to the phenylalanine, the CDR3 has a length of 14 residues. Only the CDR3 DNA stays, 42 bases, in frame from base 1. V loses 5 bases at its end and J loses 7 bases; junction bases beyond the gene matches: 5. This clonotype turned up a few times. Its antigen is unknown. It has no much larger one-base neighbor in the sample; base qualities were not kept. The same data also contributed to another study, on yellow fever vaccine responses in identical twins. The second source states: According to the authors, the vaccine-induced T cell response in identical twins seemed to be partly convergent and partly specific to each individual. The study precisely tracked vaccine-responding T cell clones in identical twins.

This chain joins TRBV7-9 to TRBJ1-4; TRBD1 matches 9 bases in the middle. This receptor was obtained from a woman aged 18-29 years in good health. The material sequenced was CD4+ T cells sorted from blood. This receptor has the CDR3 CASSIPGQGEKLFF. The DNA reads TGTGCCAGCAGCATCCCGGGACAGGGTGAAAAACTGTTTTTT.